This T cell receptor (beta chain) was documented in a study of T cells in Graves' hyperthyroidism and ophthalmopathy. The germline CDR1 and CDR2 sequences are GTSNPN and SVGIG (reference sequence). This CDR3 is 13 amino acids long. V lost 2 bases and J lost 5, with 12 bases in between. TCR beta CDR3 region amplification was performed from RNA transcripts. The primer set for the first-round RT-PCR of the TCR CDR3 was HTBI. In TCRdb, the multiplex PCR reads were re-called with MiXCR into one record per CDR3 protein. The profile shows fewer than 450,000 distinct CDR3 sequences, 11% to 15% of them singletons. A few counts support this clonotype.

Source material: blood. The chain employs TRBV30 and TRBJ2-5; the D is unclear. The sequence was collected from a man aged 45-65 years with Graves' ophthalmopathy. The CDR3 is CAWSHSSMETQYF. The CDR3 nucleotides read TGTGCCTGGAGTCATAGCAGTATGGAGACCCAGTACTTC.